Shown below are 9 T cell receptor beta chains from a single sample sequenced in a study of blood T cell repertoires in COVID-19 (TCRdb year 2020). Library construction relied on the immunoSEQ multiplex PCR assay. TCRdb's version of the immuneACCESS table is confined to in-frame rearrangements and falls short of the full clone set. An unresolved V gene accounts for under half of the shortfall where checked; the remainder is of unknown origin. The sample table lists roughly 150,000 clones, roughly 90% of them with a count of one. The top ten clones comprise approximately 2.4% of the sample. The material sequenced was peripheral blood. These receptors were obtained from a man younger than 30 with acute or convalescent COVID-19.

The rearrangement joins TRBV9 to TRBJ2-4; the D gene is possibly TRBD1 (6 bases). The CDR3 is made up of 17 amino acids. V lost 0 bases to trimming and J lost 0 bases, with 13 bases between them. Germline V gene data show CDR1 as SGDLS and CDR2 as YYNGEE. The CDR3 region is CASSVGGTPIAKNIQYF. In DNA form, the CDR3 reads TGTGCCAGCAGCGTAGGGGGGACACCTATAGCCAAAAACATTCAGTACTTC.

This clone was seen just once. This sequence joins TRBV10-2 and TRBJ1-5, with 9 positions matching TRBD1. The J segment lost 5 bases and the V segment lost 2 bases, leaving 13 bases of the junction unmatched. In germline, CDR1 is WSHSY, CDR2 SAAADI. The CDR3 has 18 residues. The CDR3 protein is CASSEPQRRDRVYQPQHF. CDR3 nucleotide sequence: TGCGCCAGCAGTGAGCCACAGCGCCGGGACAGGGTCTATCAGCCCCAGCATTTT.

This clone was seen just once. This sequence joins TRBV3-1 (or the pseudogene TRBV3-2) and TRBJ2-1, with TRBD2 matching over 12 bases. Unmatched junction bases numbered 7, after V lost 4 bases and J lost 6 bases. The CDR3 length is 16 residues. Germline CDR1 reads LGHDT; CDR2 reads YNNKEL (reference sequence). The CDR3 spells CASSRFLAGGPNEQFF. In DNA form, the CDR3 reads TGTGCCAGCAGCCGATTTCTAGCGGGGGGGCCCAATGAGCAGTTCTTC.

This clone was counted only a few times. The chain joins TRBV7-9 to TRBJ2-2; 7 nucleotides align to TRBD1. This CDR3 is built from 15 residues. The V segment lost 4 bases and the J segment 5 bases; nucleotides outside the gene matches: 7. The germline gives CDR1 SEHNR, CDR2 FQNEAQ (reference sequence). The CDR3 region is CASSWAQGYTGELFF. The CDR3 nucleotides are TGTGCCAGCAGCTGGGCACAGGGGTATACCGGGGAGCTGTTTTTT. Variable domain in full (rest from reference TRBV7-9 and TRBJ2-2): DTGVSQNPRHKITKRGQNVTFRCDPISEHNRLYWYRQTLGQGPEFLTYFQNEAQLEKSRLLSDRFSAERPKGSFSTLEIQRTEQGDSAMYLCASSWAQGYTGELFFGEGSRLTVL.

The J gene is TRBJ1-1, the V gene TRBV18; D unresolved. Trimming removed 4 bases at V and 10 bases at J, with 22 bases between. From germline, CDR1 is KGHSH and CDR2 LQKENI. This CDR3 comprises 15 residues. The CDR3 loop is CASSLPQGLGVAAFF. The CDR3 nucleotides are TGTGCCAGCTCACTGCCCCAAGGTCTCGGGGTTGCAGCTTTCTTT.

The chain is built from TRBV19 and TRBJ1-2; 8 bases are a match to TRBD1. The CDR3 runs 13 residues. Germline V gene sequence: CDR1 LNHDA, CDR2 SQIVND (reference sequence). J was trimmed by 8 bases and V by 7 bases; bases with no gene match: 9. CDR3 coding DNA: TGTGCCAGTACCGGACAGGGATTGGAAGGCTACACCTTC. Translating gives CASTGQGLEGYTF. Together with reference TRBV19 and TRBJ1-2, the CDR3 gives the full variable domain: DGGITQSPKYLFRKEGQNVTLSCEQNLNHDAMYWYRQDPGQGLRLIYYSQIVNDFQKGDIAEGYSVSREKKESFPLTVTSAQKNPTAFYLCASTGQGLEGYTFGSGTRLTVV.

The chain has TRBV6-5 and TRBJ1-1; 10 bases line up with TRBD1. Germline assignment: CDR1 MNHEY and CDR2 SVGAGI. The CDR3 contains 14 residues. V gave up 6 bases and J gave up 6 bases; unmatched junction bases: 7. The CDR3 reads CASSRDRGPAEAFF. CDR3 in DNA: TGTGCCAGCAGCCGTGACAGGGGGCCCGCTGAAGCTTTCTTT.

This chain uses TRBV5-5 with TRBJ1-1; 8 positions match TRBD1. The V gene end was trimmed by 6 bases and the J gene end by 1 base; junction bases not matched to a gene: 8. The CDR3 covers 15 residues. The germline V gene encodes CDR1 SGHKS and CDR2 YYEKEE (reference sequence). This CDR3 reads CASTMSQGANTEAFF. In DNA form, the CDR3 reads TGTGCCAGCACTATGTCGCAGGGGGCGAACACTGAAGCTTTCTTT.

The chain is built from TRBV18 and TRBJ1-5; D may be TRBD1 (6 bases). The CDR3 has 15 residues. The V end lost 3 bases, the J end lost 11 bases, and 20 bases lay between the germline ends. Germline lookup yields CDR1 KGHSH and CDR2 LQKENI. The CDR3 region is CASSPGTTGGVAQHF. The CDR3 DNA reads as TGTGCCAGCTCACCTGGGACAACGGGAGGGGTGGCCCAGCATTTT.